Reported below is one T cell receptor (beta chain). In its sample, this clonotype was seen a few times. No cognate antigen has been identified for it. The record has no base qualities; no much larger clone is one base away. These data are taken from a study of vaccination and CD4 T cells after COVID-19 (dated by TCRdb to between 2021 and 2024). The study in broad terms: SARS-CoV-2 positivity had been established in the convalescent patients by nasal swab PCR, and mild disease was recorded in several of these patients and severe disease in one. Post-COVID blood samples from convalescent patients were collected a median of roughly 100 days after diagnosis, with a range of about 30 to 170 days. Culture stimuli were overlapping spike peptide pools from SARS-CoV-2 and from the common cold coronaviruses HCoV-NL63, HCoV-OC43 and HCoV-229E. The time from the second vaccine dose to post-vaccine blood sampling had a median of around 72 days and ranged from about 14 to 250 days. In the convalescent cohort there were six males and four females, among whom were two Hispanic individuals, seven Caucasians, two Asians and one multiracial person. Participants got two doses of the Pfizer-BioNTech BNT162b2 vaccine (n=8) or two doses of the Moderna mRNA-1273 vaccine (n=2). The spike-specific CD4+ TCR repertoire was compared before and after mRNA vaccination in approximately 9 COVID-19 convalescent patients and a handful of infection-naive healthy vaccine recipients. Control cultures used a CEFX viral epitope pool as positive control, an HIV-1 Nef peptide pool as negative control, or no peptide.

What this sample's treatment or condition label stands for: roughly 11-day PBMC culture with coronavirus spike peptide pools or control peptides (ViraFEST assay). The study used the ViraFEST assay, which expanded antigen-specific T cells with peptide pools and then identified expanded clonotypes by TCR sequencing. The convalescent patients' positive SARS-CoV-2 PCR tests were from March to December 2020, which was before the Alpha, Beta and Delta variants emerged in the United States. Each well held millions of PBMCs cultured with around 10 ug/ml peptide pools in IMDM containing around 5% human AB serum and 9 to 10 IU/ml IL-2. Half of the culture medium was replaced with fresh IL-2-containing medium on days 3 and 7. CD4+ T cells were isolated after approximately ten days of culture through negative selection using the EasySep CD4+ T cell isolation kit. Ficoll-Paque Plus gradient centrifugation was used to isolate PBMCs from whole blood, and the isolated PBMCs were then either used fresh or cryopreserved at -140C. Culture conditions were generally each tested in triplicate wells.

The paper as a whole reports these results and caveats: Among convalescent patients, a median roughly 84% of the SARS-CoV-2-reactive clones seen after vaccination appeared only after vaccination, which suggests priming specific to the vaccine. Nearly all vaccine-specific clones in convalescent patients (304 of 307) were mono-reactive for SARS-CoV-2 spike rather than cross-reactive with common cold coronaviruses. An increase in the median number of SARS-CoV-2-reactive clonotypes from around 20 after infection to a few dozen after vaccination was observed, but the change was not found to be significant. Only a relatively small number of convalescent patients were included in the study, and early timepoints following natural infection were not analyzed.

The method was PCR. DNA from cultured CD4+ T cells underwent TCR sequencing with the Oncomine TCR Beta short-read assay at the Johns Hopkins FTIC core. The QIAamp micro DNA kit was used to extract genomic DNA from the cultured CD4+ T cells. The Oncomine TCR Beta libraries from cultured CD4+ T cells were pooled using unique dual indexes and then sequenced on an Illumina iSeq 100. The authors processed their data as follows. Non-productive sequences were removed, and CDR3s that did not start with C, did not end with F or W, or were shorter than 7 amino acids were discarded. The MANAFEST web application was used to identify antigen-specific clonotypes by comparing peptide-stimulated wells against reference wells and other culture wells. For a clone to be called positive, the clone needed an FDR below 0.05, an odds ratio above 5, and a productive frequency above 0.1% in at least two of three replicate wells. Clonotypes that were significantly expanded in both SARS-CoV-2 spike wells and at least one common cold coronavirus spike condition were defined as cross-reactive. Similarity between CDR3 sequences was evaluated in R version 3.6.1 using Levenshtein distances (stringdist) and unrooted phylogenetic trees (ape). The public reads were reprocessed in TCRdb via fastp at Q25 and MiXCR, keeping in-frame beta chains. Identical CDR3 protein sequences are pooled into one entry, listed with their most common genes and DNA. The V and J calls come from TCRdb's annotation, not from the publication. The sample table holds fewer than 15,000 distinct CDR3 sequences, of which 40% were seen once. The ten largest clones add up to 10% of the sample.

Via the germline V gene (reference sequence), CDR1 is LNHDA and CDR2 SQIVND. The junction carries 4 bases between V and J, which are trimmed by 0 bases and 4 bases respectively. The CDR3 spans 13 residues, from the cysteine through the phenylalanine. Just the 39-base CDR3 DNA is kept, in frame starting at base 1. The chain couples TRBV19 to TRBJ1-5; no confident D gene assignment can be made. The TCR sequence derives from a human donor who had recovered from COVID-19. Sequences were obtained from CD4+ T cells from blood, cultured in vitro. The DNA is as follows: TGTGCCAGTAGTATAGAGGGGAATCAGCCCCAGCATTTT. This is translated as CASSIEGNQPQHF.